This T cell receptor (beta chain) was documented in a study of blood T cells in healthy people across ages. V was trimmed by 2 bases and J by 7 bases, leaving 10 bases between them. Germline lookup yields CDR1 SGHRS and CDR2 YFSETQ. The length of the CDR3 is 12 residues. Using a J-beta primer mix together with a sample-barcoded 5' primer, a second PCR was run for roughly 7 to 11 cycles. A 12-random-nucleotide template-switch adaptor tagged each cDNA molecule. Each CDR3 protein gets one entry after TCRdb re-called the 5' RACE reads with MiXCR. The sample lists hundreds of thousands of distinct CDR3 sequences, about 30% occurring once. Sample donors were healthy Caucasian individuals that came from Russia, aged roughly 6 to 100. No fewer than 7 million PBMCs went into each sample.

The genes are TRBV5-1 and TRBJ2-7; D may be TRBD2 (5 bases). Sequences were obtained from blood. The receptor comes from a woman of 80 years or more in good health. DNA for the CDR3: TGCGCCAGCAGCTTAACGGGGAAGGAGCAGTACTTC. Its translation: CASSLTGKEQYF.